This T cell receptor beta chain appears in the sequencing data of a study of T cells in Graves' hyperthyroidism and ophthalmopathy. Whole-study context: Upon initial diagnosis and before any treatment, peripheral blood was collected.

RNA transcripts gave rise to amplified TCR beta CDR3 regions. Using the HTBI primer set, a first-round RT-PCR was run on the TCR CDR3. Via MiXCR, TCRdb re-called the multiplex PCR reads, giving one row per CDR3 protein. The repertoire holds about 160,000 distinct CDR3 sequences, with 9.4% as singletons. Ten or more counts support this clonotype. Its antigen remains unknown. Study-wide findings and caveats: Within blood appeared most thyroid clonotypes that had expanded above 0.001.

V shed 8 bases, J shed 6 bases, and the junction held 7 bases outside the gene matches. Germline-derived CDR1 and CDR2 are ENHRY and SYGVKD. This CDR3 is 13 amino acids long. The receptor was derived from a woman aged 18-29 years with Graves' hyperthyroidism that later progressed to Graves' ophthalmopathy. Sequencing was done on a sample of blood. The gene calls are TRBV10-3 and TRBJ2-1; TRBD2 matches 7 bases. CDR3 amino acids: CAIYQRELNEQFF. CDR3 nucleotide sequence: TGTGCCATCTACCAGCGGGAACTCAATGAGCAGTTCTTC.